The 5 T cell receptor beta chains below come from one sample, sequenced in a study. One entry per CDR3 protein, called by TCRdb with MiXCR from the RT-PCR reads. Among about 680,000 distinct CDR3 sequences listed, over 12% were seen once. The sequencing input was memory CD4+ T cells from blood. These receptors were obtained from a female donor in good health, serving as a healthy control.

The J gene is TRBJ2-1, the V gene TRBV5-1, with 10 nucleotides matching TRBD2. Looked up from germline, CDR1 is SGHRS and CDR2 is YFSETQ. Trimming took 4 bases from V and 6 from J; bases not matched to a gene: 10. CDR3 length: 16 amino acids. The CDR3, as DNA: TGCGCCAGCAGCCCAAGGACTAGCGGTGCACCCAATGAGCAGTTCTTC. Protein sequence: CASSPRTSGAPNEQFF.

The genes are TRBV20-1 and TRBJ1-1; no firm D call. This CDR3 has 14 residues. Per the germline V gene, CDR1 is DFQATT and CDR2 is SNEGSKA (reference sequence). The V end lost 7 bases, the J end lost 0 bases, and 15 bases lay between the germline ends. CDR3 sequence reads: CSVGWAGMNTEAFF. The CDR3 nucleotides are TGCAGTGTTGGCTGGGCGGGAATGAACACTGAAGCTTTCTTT.

In this sample, this clonotype turned up many times. The genes are TRBV7-2 and TRBJ2-1; the D gene is possibly TRBD2 (6 bases). The CDR3 is 14 amino acids. V was shortened by 7 bases and J by 4 bases, with 14 bases between the two germline ends. CDR1 is SGHTA and CDR2 is FQGNSA in the germline V gene. The CDR3 nucleotides read TGTGCCAGCAATACACGGGAGTTGTACAATGAGCAGTTCTTC. The encoded protein is CASNTRELYNEQFF.

The chain combines TRBV19 with TRBJ2-5; 7 bases match TRBD2. This CDR3 contains 15 residues. In germline, CDR1 is LNHDA, CDR2 SQIVND (reference sequence). Germline trimming cut 3 bases from V and 0 bases from J; bases unmatched to any gene: 4. CDR3 region: CASSIREAYQETQYF. The DNA for the CDR3 is TGTGCCAGTAGTATCCGGGAGGCCTACCAAGAGACCCAGTACTTC. The full variable domain, completed using reference TRBV19 and TRBJ2-5, is DGGITQSPKYLFRKEGQNVTLSCEQNLNHDAMYWYRQDPGQGLRLIYYSQIVNDFQKGDIAEGYSVSREKKESFPLTVTSAQKNPTAFYLCASSIREAYQETQYFGPGTRLLVL.

There are a few counts of this clonotype. The chain combines TRBV12-3 or TRBV12-4 with TRBJ2-6; unclear D gene. The V end lost 7 bases, the J end lost 0 bases, and 10 bases lay between the germline ends. The CDR3 runs to 15 residues. Here the CDR3 DNA reads TGTGCCAGCACACAACGGTCCTCTGGGGCCAACGTCCTGACTTTC. Translating it yields CASTQRSSGANVLTF.